This T cell receptor beta chain was captured in a study of T-cell memory formation after mild COVID-19 (dated by TCRdb to about 2021). With regard to the full study: TCR sequence clusters from the two donors were largely donor specific. Longitudinal TCRalpha and TCRbeta repertoire sequencing tracked T-cell clones expanding and contracting after mild COVID-19 in two donors. Two young, previously healthy adult volunteers, one female and one male, were included in the cohort. What the authors observed across the whole study: Contracting CD4+ clones turned up mainly in the CM and EM memory subsets, whereas EMRA was where CD8+ clones were enriched. Clones contracting from day 15 to 85 had balanced CD4/CD8 phenotypes, while a second wave expanding from day 15 to 37 was biased towards CD4+. Only a couple of mild cases were covered in the study, and larger cohorts including severe cases with pre-infection samples were considered necessary. The second-wave clones that peaked on day 37 were not confirmed to be SARS-CoV-2 specific. Some responding clones were detected in pre-infection memory, suggesting pre-existing cross-reactive memory T cells joined the SARS-CoV-2 response.

This clonotype is a singleton in its sample. Its antigen specificity is not known. Base-call qualities are not available, and no considerably larger clone is one nucleotide away. A single read counts as weak evidence. The sample was run on an Illumina NovaSeq 6000. TCRalpha and TCRbeta cDNA libraries were built by 5'RACE with constant-segment primers, adding sample barcodes and unique molecular identifiers. Trizol reagent was used to extract RNA from every sample. The libraries were amplified in two PCR steps, and the second step added a second sample barcode and Illumina TruSeq adapters. Sequencing of libraries was performed on an Illumina NovaSeq with 2 x 150 bp paired-end reads. The study's own analysis went as follows. Reads were demultiplexed and collapsed into UMI-guided consensus sequences with migec v1.2.7. Using mixcr v2.1.11, UMI consensuses were aligned to TRA and TRB V and J templates and then assembled into clonotypes. Expanded or contracted clonotypes were those called significant by both edgeR and NoisET, with noise models trained on biological replicates. For edgeR calls, the cutoffs were a false discovery rate-adjusted p below 0.01 and a log2 fold-change threshold of 1. As an exploratory analysis of dynamics, max-normalized trajectories of the 1000 most abundant clonotypes were examined with PCA combined with hierarchical clustering. Separately sequenced CD4+ and CD8+ repertoires were used to assign a CD4 or CD8 phenotype to each responding clone. TCRdb itself trimmed the public reads at Q25 with fastp, ran MiXCR and retained productive beta chains. Merged by CDR3 protein, the rows form single entries marked with the most common genes and DNA. TCRdb's processing, not the authors', yielded these V and J calls. The table for this sample lists 350,000 to 550,000 distinct CDR3 sequences; about a sixth of them were counted only once. The ten largest clones add up to 20% to 25% of the sample.

Ficoll-Paque density gradient centrifugation was used to isolate PBMCs. V is pared back by 2 bases and J by 3 bases, with 8 bases lying between the germline termini. Taken from the germline V gene, the CDR1 and CDR2 loops are SNHLY and FYNNEI. The CDR3 numbers 14 residues from cysteine through phenylalanine. Left in the record is the CDR3 DNA by itself, 42 bases read in frame from the first base. The receptor comes from a man aged 18-30 years who had mild COVID-19 (a few samples of this study predate the infection). The sample titles of this study are shuffled in the database, so cell type and time point are left out; the donor was told from shared clones. Sample: PBMCs or a T cell subset sorted from them (not recorded which). The chain uses TRBV2 and TRBJ2-4, with the D gene uncertain. At the DNA level, the sequence is TGTGCCAGCAGTGAAAGGGATAACAAAAACATTCAGTACTTC. Its coded protein is CASSERDNKNIQYF.